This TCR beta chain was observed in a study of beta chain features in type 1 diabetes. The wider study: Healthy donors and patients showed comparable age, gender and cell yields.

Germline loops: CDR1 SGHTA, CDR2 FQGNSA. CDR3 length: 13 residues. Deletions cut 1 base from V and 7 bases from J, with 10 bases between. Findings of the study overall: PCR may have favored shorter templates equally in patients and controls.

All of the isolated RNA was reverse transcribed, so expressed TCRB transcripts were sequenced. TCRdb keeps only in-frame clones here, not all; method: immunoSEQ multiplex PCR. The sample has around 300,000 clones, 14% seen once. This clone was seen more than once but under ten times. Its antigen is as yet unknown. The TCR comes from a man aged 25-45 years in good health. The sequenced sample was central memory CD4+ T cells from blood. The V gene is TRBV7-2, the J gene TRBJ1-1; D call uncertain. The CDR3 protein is CASSLDIQLEAFF. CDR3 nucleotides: TGTGCCAGCAGCTTAGACATACAACTTGAAGCTTTCTTT.